The 25 T cell receptor beta chains below come from one sample, sequenced in a study of blood T cell repertoires in COVID-19. The data were produced by immunoSEQ multiplex PCR, yet TCRdb's version contains in-frame clones alone and is incomplete. The repertoire holds under 200,000 clones, roughly 85% seen once, with around 4.9% in the top ten. The sequenced material came from peripheral blood. All receptors come from a woman older than 75 with acute or convalescent COVID-19.

This clone was seen only a few times. The chain joins TRBV4-3 to TRBJ1-2; TRBD1 agrees at 10 bases. The V and J ends lost 7 bases and 4 bases, in that order; junction bases with no gene match: 6. The germline V gene encodes CDR1 LGHNA and CDR2 YSLEER. This CDR3 region has 14 residues. The CDR3 spells CASNSDRGFYGYTF. The CDR3 nucleotides read TGCGCCAGCAACTCGGACAGGGGGTTCTATGGCTACACCTTC.

This clone was counted a single time. The chain has TRBV28 and TRBJ1-1; TRBD1 might be the D (5 bases). This CDR3 has 14 amino acids. V was shortened by 4 bases and J by 8 bases, with 17 bases between the two germline ends. The germline V gene has CDR1 MDHEN and CDR2 SYDVKM. The CDR3 coding sequence is TGTGCCAGCAGTTCCTCCGCGCGGGGACCCGAAGCTTTCTTT. Amino acid sequence: CASSSSARGPEAFF. Supplemented by reference TRBV28 and TRBJ1-1, the full variable domain reads DVKVTQSSRYLVKRTGEKVFLECVQDMDHENMFWYRQDPGLGLRLIYFSYDVKMKEKGDIPEGYSVSREKKERFSLILESASTNQTSMYLCASSSSARGPEAFFGQGTRLTVV.

The J gene is TRBJ2-1, the V gene TRBV30; 7 nucleotides match TRBD2. V lost 1 base and J lost 7; bases outside the gene matches: 7. The CDR3 sequence is 14 residues long. Germline V CDR1 and CDR2: GTSNPN, SVGIG (reference sequence). The CDR3 sequence: CAWSDGRFRNEQFF. As DNA, the CDR3 is TGTGCCTGGAGTGACGGGAGGTTCCGGAATGAGCAGTTCTTC.

This clone was seen just once. This chain uses TRBV5-1 with TRBJ2-5; D might be TRBD1 (5 bases). The CDR3 totals 15 residues. The V and J ends lost 0 bases and 5 bases respectively, with 14 bases between them. Germline CDR1 SGHRS, CDR2 YFSETQ. The CDR3 spells CASSLAAQGMETQYF. The CDR3 DNA reads TGCGCCAGCAGCTTGGCCGCGCAGGGCATGGAGACCCAGTACTTC. The whole variable domain, filled in from reference TRBV5-1 and TRBJ2-5, reads KAGVTQTPRYLIKTRGQQVTLSCSPISGHRSVSWYQQTPGQGLQFLFEYFSETQRNKGNFPGRFSGRQFSNSRSEMNVSTLELGDSALYLCASSLAAQGMETQYFGPGTRLLVL.

This clone counts as medium-sized. The chain couples TRBV27 to TRBJ2-3; tentatively, D is TRBD2 (5 bases). This CDR3 region has 15 residues. V was shortened by 5 bases and J by 2 bases, with 14 bases between the two germline ends. From germline, CDR1 is MNHEY and CDR2 SMNVEV (reference sequence). This CDR3 reads CASSPGGYNTDTQYF. CDR3 nucleotides: TGTGCCAGCAGTCCCGGAGGATATAACACAGATACGCAGTATTTT.

Turning to this clone: The sample carries other DNA sequences with the same CDR3. V and J are TRBV9 and TRBJ1-2, with D unresolved. Deletions cut 0 bases from V and 1 base from J, with 4 bases between. The CDR3 totals 13 residues. Per germline, CDR1 SGDLS and CDR2 YYNGEE. In DNA form, the CDR3 reads TGTGCCAGCAGCGTAGATATTAACTATGGCTACACCTTC. It encodes CASSVDINYGYTF.

J is TRBJ2-7 and V is TRBV19; 9 nucleotides agree with TRBD1. Trimming cost V 5 bases and J 3 bases; bases outside gene matches: 8. Germline lookup yields CDR1 LNHDA and CDR2 SQIVND (reference sequence). CDR3 length: 15 residues. The CDR3 is CASSSPDRGVYEQYF. The CDR3 DNA reads as TGTGCCAGTAGTTCCCCCGACAGGGGGGTCTACGAGCAGTACTTC.

The chain combines TRBV12-3 or TRBV12-4 with TRBJ1-4; TRBD1 is a possible D gene (5 bases). The length of the CDR3 is 13 residues. V dropped 6 bases and J dropped 4 bases, with 9 bases sitting between them. This CDR3 is CASRRQGNEKLFF. The CDR3 nucleotides read TGTGCCAGCAGAAGGCAGGGTAATGAAAAACTGTTTTTT.

The chain uses TRBV19 and TRBJ2-7; D uncertain. V was cut by 3 bases and J by 7 bases, with 25 bases left in between. CDR3 length equals 17 residues. Germline loops: CDR1 LNHDA, CDR2 SQIVND (reference sequence). The CDR3 bases are TGTGCCAGTAGTATCCTACCGACGGCCCAGGAAGGATCGGAGCAGTACTTC. It yields the protein CASSILPTAQEGSEQYF. Combining the CDR3 with reference TRBV19 and TRBJ2-7 gives the whole variable domain DGGITQSPKYLFRKEGQNVTLSCEQNLNHDAMYWYRQDPGQGLRLIYYSQIVNDFQKGDIAEGYSVSREKKESFPLTVTSAQKNPTAFYLCASSILPTAQEGSEQYFGPGTRLTVT.

This chain uses TRBV11-2 with TRBJ1-2; 7 bases match TRBD1. Germline CDR1 is SGHAT and CDR2 is FQNNGV. CDR3 length: 15 residues. V gave up 5 bases and J gave up 4 bases; unmatched junction bases: 10. The CDR3 DNA is TGTGCCAGCAGCCCCGGGGACAGCATAGCCTATGGCTACACCTTC. It yields the protein CASSPGDSIAYGYTF.

The V gene is TRBV19, the J gene TRBJ2-1, with 12 bases matching TRBD2. Germline values: CDR1 LNHDA, CDR2 SQIVND (reference sequence). The V gene end was trimmed by 4 bases and the J gene end by 7 bases; junction bases not matched to a gene: 2. This CDR3 region has 14 residues. The CDR3 sequence is CASSTLAGGNEQFF. CDR3 nucleotide sequence: TGTGCCAGTAGTACCCTAGCGGGGGGGAATGAGCAGTTCTTC.

This chain uses TRBV7-9 with TRBJ1-2; D uncertain. Trimming took 2 bases from V and 2 from J, leaving 6 bases between them. The CDR3 has 13 amino acids. The germline V gene encodes CDR1 SEHNR and CDR2 FQNEAQ (reference sequence). The CDR3 DNA sequence: TGTGCCAGCAGCTTATACGGGAACTATGGCTACACCTTC. Protein product: CASSLYGNYGYTF.

The V and J genes are TRBV9 and TRBJ1-3, with D possibly being TRBD1 (5 bases). V was pared by 3 bases and J by 4 bases, with 17 bases between. CDR1 is SGDLS and CDR2 is YYNGEE in the germline V gene. This CDR3 region has 16 residues. In DNA form, the CDR3 reads TGTGCCAGCAGCGGCGGGGCTCTCGGATCAGGAAACACCATATATTTT. Translated, it gives CASSGGALGSGNTIYF.

This clone was picked up a small number of times. The rearrangement links TRBV19 to TRBJ2-7; tentatively, D is TRBD1 (6 bases). The CDR3 is made up of 15 amino acids. Trimming cost V 4 bases and J 0 bases, with 13 bases left between them. The germline V gene has CDR1 LNHDA and CDR2 SQIVND (reference sequence). The CDR3 DNA is TGTGCCAGTAGTAAGGACAGAATCCTCTCCTACGAGCAGTACTTC. Translating gives CASSKDRILSYEQYF.

The gene calls are TRBV7-2 and TRBJ2-1; 13 bases are a match to TRBD2. With V trimmed by 1 base and J by 9 bases, 12 bases remained unmatched. From germline, CDR1 is SGHTA and CDR2 FQGNSA. The CDR3 runs to 18 residues. The CDR3 protein is CASSLVPTTSGRALEQFF. CDR3 DNA sequence: TGTGCCAGCAGCTTAGTTCCCACAACTAGCGGGAGGGCCCTTGAGCAGTTCTTC.

The rearrangement joins TRBV4-1 to TRBJ1-6, with TRBD1 as a possible D gene (5 bases). Trimming cost V 0 bases and J 5 bases, with 8 bases left between them. Germline V gives CDR1 MGHRA, CDR2 YSYEKL. The CDR3 totals 15 residues. In nucleotides, the CDR3 is TGCGCCAGCAGCCAAGACCAGGGCCATAATTCACCCCTCCACTTT. It encodes CASSQDQGHNSPLHF.

The V call is TRBV18, the J call TRBJ2-7, with 7 bases fitting TRBD1. The J segment lost 6 bases and the V segment lost 6 bases, leaving 14 bases of the junction unmatched. The CDR3 has 15 amino acids. Germline lookup yields CDR1 KGHSH and CDR2 LQKENI. CDR3 residues: CASSDRQGRLREQYF. DNA for the CDR3: TGTGCCAGCTCGGATCGACAGGGTAGGTTGCGCGAGCAGTACTTC.

The chain uses TRBV29-1 and TRBJ2-2; 7 bases are shared with TRBD2. V gave up 0 bases and J gave up 6 bases; unmatched junction bases: 10. This CDR3 is built from 16 residues. Germline V gene data show CDR1 as SQVTM and CDR2 as ANQGSEA. CDR3 protein: CSVEDRKAREAGELFF. The CDR3 nucleotides are TGCAGCGTTGAAGACCGCAAAGCCCGGGAGGCCGGGGAGCTGTTTTTT.

This clone has only one observation. The V call is TRBV4-3, the J call TRBJ2-1; 10 bases match TRBD2. V dropped 4 bases and J dropped 5; count of bases not matched to a gene: 14. The germline CDR1 and CDR2 sequences are LGHNA and YSLEER. The CDR3 extends over 18 amino acids. The CDR3 bases are TGCGCCAGCAGCCTCACCCGCGCTGCTAGCGGGAGAGACAATGAGCAGTTCTTC. Amino acids: CASSLTRAASGRDNEQFF.

This rearrangement joins TRBV4-3 to TRBJ1-2; 10 bases are a match to TRBD1. Germline V gene data show CDR1 as LGHNA and CDR2 as YSLEER. The CDR3 sequence is 15 residues long. V lost 3 bases, J lost 6 bases, and 7 bases stayed unmatched. In DNA form, the CDR3 reads TGCGCCAGCAGCCACCGGACAGGGGGAGGTGATGGCTACACCTTC. This encodes CASSHRTGGGDGYTF.

The rearrangement links TRBV18 to TRBJ2-3, with 13 positions matching TRBD2. Germline values: CDR1 KGHSH, CDR2 LQKENI. J gave up 0 bases and V 4 bases, and 7 bases lay outside the gene matches. This CDR3 has 18 amino acids. The CDR3 DNA follows: TGTGCCAGCTCACGACTGACTAGCGGGAGGACTAGCACAGATACGCAGTATTTT. It codes for CASSRLTSGRTSTDTQYF.

The rearrangement joins TRBV3-1 (or the pseudogene TRBV3-2) to TRBJ2-1, with 16 bases lining up with TRBD2. Trimming took 4 bases from V and 8 from J; bases not matched to a gene: 5. The CDR3 spans 16 residues. Per the germline V gene, CDR1 is LGHDT and CDR2 is YNNKEL (reference sequence). The chain's CDR3 is CASSLGLAGGGYEQFF. The CDR3 DNA reads as TGTGCCAGCAGCCTGGGACTAGCGGGAGGGGGATATGAGCAGTTCTTC.

The rearrangement uses TRBV19 and TRBJ1-1; 9 bases fit TRBD1. Germline V gene sequence: CDR1 LNHDA, CDR2 SQIVND (reference sequence). V lost 10 bases, J lost 2 bases, and 14 bases stayed unmatched. The CDR3 is made up of 16 amino acids. CDR3 amino acids: CATSTLPGQGNTEAFF. As DNA, the CDR3 is TGTGCCACCTCGACTTTACCGGGACAGGGAAACACTGAAGCTTTCTTT.

The J gene is TRBJ1-2, the V gene TRBV19, with no clear D. V was pared by 3 bases and J by 4 bases, with 12 bases between. The CDR3 spans 14 residues. Germline V gives CDR1 LNHDA, CDR2 SQIVND (reference sequence). CDR3 in amino acids: CASSIRDSPYGYTF. The CDR3 region has the DNA TGTGCCAGTAGTATTCGGGATTCTCCCTATGGCTACACCTTC.

The chain recombines TRBV5-1 with TRBJ2-4; D may be TRBD1 (5 bases). The CDR3 loop spans 14 amino acids. Trimming removed 0 bases from V and 9 bases from J, with 13 bases in between. The V gene's germline CDR1 is SGHRS and CDR2 YFSETQ. Here the CDR3 reads CASSLGAGSGIQYF. The CDR3 bases are TGCGCCAGCAGCTTGGGGGCAGGGTCGGGCATTCAGTACTTC.